This T cell receptor beta chain was captured in a study of naive and memory T cell subsets. V dropped 3 bases and J dropped 5 bases, with 13 bases sitting between them. This CDR3 is 14 amino acids long. Germline CDR1 MDHEN, CDR2 SYDVKM. This clonotype has only a few counts. Its cognate antigen is unknown. Two oligonucleotides, mixed equimolar, formed the beta constant-region primer covering TRBC1 and TRBC2. Ligated cDNA was amplified by four rounds of PCR with nested alpha and beta constant-region primers and SP2. TCRdb re-called the UMI-ligation and nested PCR reads with MiXCR, one entry per CDR3 protein. Counted here are over 110,000 distinct CDR3 sequences, 15% to 20% occurring once; the ten biggest clones make up roughly 0.6%. Study observations and caveats: Especially in CD8 cells, naive repertoires contained a few larger clonotypes, possibly CD45RA-re-expressing memory cells.

This receptor was taken from a human donor in good health. This chain joins TRBV28 and TRBJ2-5; D unclear. Sequencing input: naive CD8+ T cells from blood. CDR3 nucleotide sequence: TGTGCCAGCAGTTTGGCCAGGAGTCGTGAGACCCAGTACTTC. It specifies CASSLARSRETQYF. Looking up the rest from reference TRBV28 and TRBJ2-5 gives the full variable domain: DVKVTQSSRYLVKRTGEKVFLECVQDMDHENMFWYRQDPGLGLRLIYFSYDVKMKEKGDIPEGYSVSREKKERFSLILESASTNQTSMYLCASSLARSRETQYFGPGTRLLVL.